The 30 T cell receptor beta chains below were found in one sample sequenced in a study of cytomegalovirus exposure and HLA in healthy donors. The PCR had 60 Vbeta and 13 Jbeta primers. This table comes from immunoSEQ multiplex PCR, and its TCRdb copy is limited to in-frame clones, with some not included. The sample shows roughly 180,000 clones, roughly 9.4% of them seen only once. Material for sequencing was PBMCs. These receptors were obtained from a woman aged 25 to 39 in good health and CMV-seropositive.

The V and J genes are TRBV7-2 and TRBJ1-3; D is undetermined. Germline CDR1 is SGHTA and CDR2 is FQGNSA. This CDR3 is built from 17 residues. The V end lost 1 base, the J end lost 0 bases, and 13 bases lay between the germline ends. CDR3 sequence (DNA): TGTGCCAGCAGCTTAGGGGTCGCGGAGGTCTCTGGAAACACCATATATTTT. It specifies CASSLGVAEVSGNTIYF.

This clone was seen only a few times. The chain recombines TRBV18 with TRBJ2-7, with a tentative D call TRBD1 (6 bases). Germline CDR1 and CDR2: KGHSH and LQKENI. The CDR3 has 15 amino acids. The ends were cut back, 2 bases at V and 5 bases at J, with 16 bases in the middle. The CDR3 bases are TGTGCCAGCTCACCAAGTCTGGGGGCGGGCGACGAGCAGTACTTC. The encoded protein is CASSPSLGAGDEQYF.

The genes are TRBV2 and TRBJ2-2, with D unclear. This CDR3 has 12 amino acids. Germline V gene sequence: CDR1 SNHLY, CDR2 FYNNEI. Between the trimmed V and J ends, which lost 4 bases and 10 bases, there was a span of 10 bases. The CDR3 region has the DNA TGTGCCAGCAGTGGACTGGTCGAGGAGCTGTTTTTT. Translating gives CASSGLVEELFF.

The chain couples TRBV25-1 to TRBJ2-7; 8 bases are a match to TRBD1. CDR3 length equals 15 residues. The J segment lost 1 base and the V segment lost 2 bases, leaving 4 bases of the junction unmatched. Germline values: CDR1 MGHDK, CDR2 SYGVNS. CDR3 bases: TGTGCCAGCAGTGAAGAGGGGGACAGGTCCTACGAGCAGTACTTC. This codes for CASSEEGDRSYEQYF.

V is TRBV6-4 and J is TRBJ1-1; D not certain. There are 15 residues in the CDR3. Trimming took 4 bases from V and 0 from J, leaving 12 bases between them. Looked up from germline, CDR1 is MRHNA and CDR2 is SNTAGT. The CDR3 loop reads CASSVSAGLNTEAFF. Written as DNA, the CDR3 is TGTGCCAGCAGTGTTTCTGCGGGCCTGAACACTGAAGCTTTCTTT.

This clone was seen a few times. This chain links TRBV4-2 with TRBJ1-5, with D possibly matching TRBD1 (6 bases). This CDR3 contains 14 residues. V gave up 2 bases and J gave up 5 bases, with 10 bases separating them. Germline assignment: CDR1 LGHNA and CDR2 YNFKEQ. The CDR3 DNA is TGTGCCAGCAGCCAACAGGGACACTATCAGCCCCAGCATTTT. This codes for CASSQQGHYQPQHF.

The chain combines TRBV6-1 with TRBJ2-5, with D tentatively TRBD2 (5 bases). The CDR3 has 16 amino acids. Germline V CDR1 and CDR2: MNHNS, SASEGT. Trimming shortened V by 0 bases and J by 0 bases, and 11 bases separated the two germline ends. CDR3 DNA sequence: TGTGCCAGCAGTGAAGCTTATAAGCGGTACCAAGAGACCCAGTACTTC. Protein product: CASSEAYKRYQETQYF.

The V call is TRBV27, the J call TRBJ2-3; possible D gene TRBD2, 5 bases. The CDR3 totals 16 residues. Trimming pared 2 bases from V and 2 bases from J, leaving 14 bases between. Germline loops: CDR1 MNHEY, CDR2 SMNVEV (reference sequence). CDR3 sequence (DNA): TGTGCCAGCAGTTTAGAGGGAAGCAGGTACACAGATACGCAGTATTTT. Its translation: CASSLEGSRYTDTQYF.

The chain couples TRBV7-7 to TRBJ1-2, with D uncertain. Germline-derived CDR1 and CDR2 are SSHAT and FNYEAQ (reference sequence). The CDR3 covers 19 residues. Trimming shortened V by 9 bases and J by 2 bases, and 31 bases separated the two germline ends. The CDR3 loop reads CARPAQTAGCGRINYGYTF. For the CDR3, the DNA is TGTGCCAGGCCGGCTCAAACGGCGGGGTGCGGACGGATAAACTATGGCTACACCTTC. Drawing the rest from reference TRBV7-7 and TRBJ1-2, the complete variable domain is GAGVSQSPRYKVTKRGQDVTLRCDPISSHATLYWYQQALGQGPEFLTYFNYEAQPDKSGLPSDRFSAERPEGSISTLTIQRTEQRDSAMYRCARPAQTAGCGRINYGYTFGSGTRLTVV.

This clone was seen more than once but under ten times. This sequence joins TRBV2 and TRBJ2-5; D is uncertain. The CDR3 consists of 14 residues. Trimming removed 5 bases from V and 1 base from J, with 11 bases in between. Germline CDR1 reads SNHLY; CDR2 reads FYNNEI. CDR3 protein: CASSPNYPQETQYF. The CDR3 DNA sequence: TGTGCCAGCAGTCCGAACTATCCCCAAGAGACCCAGTACTTC. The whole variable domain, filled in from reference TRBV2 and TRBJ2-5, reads EPEVTQTPSHQVTQMGQEVILRCVPISNHLYFYWYRQILGQKVEFLVSFYNNEISEKSEIFDDQFSVERPDGSNFTLKIRSTKLEDSAMYFCASSPNYPQETQYFGPGTRLLVL.

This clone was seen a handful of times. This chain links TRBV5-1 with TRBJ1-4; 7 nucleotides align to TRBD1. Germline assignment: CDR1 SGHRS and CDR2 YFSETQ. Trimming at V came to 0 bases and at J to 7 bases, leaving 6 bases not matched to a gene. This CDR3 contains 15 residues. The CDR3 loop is CASSLDPTGVEKLFF. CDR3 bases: TGCGCCAGCAGCTTGGACCCAACAGGGGTTGAAAAACTGTTTTTT. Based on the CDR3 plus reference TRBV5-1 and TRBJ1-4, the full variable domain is KAGVTQTPRYLIKTRGQQVTLSCSPISGHRSVSWYQQTPGQGLQFLFEYFSETQRNKGNFPGRFSGRQFSNSRSEMNVSTLELGDSALYLCASSLDPTGVEKLFFGSGTQLSVL.

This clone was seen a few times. This CDR3 is CASSFSSGPYEQYF. The CDR3 DNA is TGTGCCAGCAGCTTTAGTTCAGGCCCCTACGAGCAGTACTTC. The chain joins TRBV11-2 to TRBJ2-7; unclear D gene. The CDR3 is 14 amino acids. V lost 3 bases and J 2 bases, leaving 11 bases between the germline ends. Germline CDR1 reads SGHAT; CDR2 reads FQNNGV.

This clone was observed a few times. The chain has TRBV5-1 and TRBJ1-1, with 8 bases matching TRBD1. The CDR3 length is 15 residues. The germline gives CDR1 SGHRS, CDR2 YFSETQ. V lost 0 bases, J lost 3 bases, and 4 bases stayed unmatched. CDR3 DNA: TGCGCCAGCAGCTTGGGCTCAGGGGGCGACACTGAAGCTTTCTTT. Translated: CASSLGSGGDTEAFF.

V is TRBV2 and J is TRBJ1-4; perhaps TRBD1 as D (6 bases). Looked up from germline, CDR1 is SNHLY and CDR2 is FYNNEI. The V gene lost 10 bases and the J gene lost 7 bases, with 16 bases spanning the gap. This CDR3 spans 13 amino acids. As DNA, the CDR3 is TGTGCCATCTTAGAGGGGGGGAGTGAAAAACTGTTTTTT. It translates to CAILEGGSEKLFF.

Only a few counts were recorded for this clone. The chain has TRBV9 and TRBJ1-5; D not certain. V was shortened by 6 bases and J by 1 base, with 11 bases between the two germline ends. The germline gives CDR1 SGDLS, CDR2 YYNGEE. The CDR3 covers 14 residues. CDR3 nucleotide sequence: TGTGCCAGCACCAAAGGACTGAGCAATCAGCCCCAGCATTTT. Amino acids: CASTKGLSNQPQHF.

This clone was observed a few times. The CDR3 loop reads CASSSNYEQYF. Here the CDR3 DNA reads TGTGCCAGCAGCTCAAACTACGAGCAGTACTTC. The chain carries TRBV13 and TRBJ2-7; D is uncertain. This CDR3 has 11 residues. Trimming took off 4 bases at V and 3 bases at J, with 4 bases between the two ends. Germline V gives CDR1 PRHDT, CDR2 FYEKMQ (reference sequence).

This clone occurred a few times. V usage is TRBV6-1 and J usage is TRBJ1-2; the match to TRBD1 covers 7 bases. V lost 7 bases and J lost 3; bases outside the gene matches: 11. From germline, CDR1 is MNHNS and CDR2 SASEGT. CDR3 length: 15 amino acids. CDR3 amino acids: CASIPERTGYYGYTF. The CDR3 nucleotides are TGTGCCAGCATCCCCGAGAGGACAGGATACTATGGCTACACCTTC.

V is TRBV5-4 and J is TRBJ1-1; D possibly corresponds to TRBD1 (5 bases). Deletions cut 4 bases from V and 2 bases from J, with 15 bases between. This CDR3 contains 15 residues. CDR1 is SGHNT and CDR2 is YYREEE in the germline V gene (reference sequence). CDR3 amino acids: CASSVDPGTNTEAFF. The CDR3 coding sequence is TGTGCCAGCAGCGTGGACCCCGGGACTAACACTGAAGCTTTCTTT.

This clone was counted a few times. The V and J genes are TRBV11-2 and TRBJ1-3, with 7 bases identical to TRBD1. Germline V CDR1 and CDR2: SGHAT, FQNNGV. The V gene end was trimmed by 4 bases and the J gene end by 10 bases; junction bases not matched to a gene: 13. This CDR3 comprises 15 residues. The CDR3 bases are TGTGCCAGCAGCTACCGGGACAGTCCAAAGAGGACCATATATTTT. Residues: CASSYRDSPKRTIYF.

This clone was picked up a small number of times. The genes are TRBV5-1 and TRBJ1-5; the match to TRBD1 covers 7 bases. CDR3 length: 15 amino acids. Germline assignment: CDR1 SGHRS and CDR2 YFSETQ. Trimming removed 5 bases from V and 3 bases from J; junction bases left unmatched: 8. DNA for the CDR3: TGCGCCAGCAGAGGGCAGGGGGTCGTCAATCAGCCCCAGCATTTT. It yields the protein CASRGQGVVNQPQHF.

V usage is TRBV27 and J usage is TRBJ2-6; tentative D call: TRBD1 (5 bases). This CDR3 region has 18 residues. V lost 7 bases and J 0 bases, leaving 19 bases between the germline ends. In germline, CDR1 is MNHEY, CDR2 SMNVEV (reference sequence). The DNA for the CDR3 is TGTGCCAGCACCGGAGCAGGGTCTAAGTTCTCTGGGGCCAACGTCCTGACTTTC. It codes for CASTGAGSKFSGANVLTF.

The chain's CDR3 is CAWSPGTAPDQPQHF. DNA of the CDR3: TGTGCCTGGAGTCCTGGGACAGCCCCTGATCAGCCCCAGCATTTT. The chain recombines TRBV30 with TRBJ1-5; 7 nucleotides match TRBD1. V dropped 2 bases and J dropped 5; count of bases not matched to a gene: 9. Germline V gives CDR1 GTSNPN, CDR2 SVGIG (reference sequence). This CDR3 comprises 15 residues.

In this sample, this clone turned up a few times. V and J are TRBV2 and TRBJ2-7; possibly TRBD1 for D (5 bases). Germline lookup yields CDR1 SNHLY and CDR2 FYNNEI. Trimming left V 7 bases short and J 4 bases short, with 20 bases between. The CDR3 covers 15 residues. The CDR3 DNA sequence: TGTGCCAGCACCCGCGAAGGGGAATCGGCGTACGAGCAGTACTTC. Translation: CASTREGESAYEQYF.

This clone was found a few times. CDR3 in DNA: TGTGCCAGCAGCTTAGTGTGGGGGCTAGCGGGAGGCCCAAAAAGAAATGAGCAGTTCTTC. This translates into CASSLVWGLAGGPKRNEQFF. The gene calls are TRBV7-7 and TRBJ2-1; 11 bases map to TRBD2. The germline CDR1 and CDR2 sequences are SSHAT and FNYEAQ (reference sequence). The CDR3 length is 20 residues. The V gene end was trimmed by 1 base and the J gene end by 7 bases; junction bases not matched to a gene: 18.

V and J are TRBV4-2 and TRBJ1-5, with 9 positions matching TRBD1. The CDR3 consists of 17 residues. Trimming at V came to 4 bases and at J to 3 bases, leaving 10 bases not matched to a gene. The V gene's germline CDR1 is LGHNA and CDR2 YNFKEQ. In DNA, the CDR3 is TGTGCCAGCAGCCCCTCCTTTGGGACAGGGAACAATCAGCCCCAGCATTTT. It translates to CASSPSFGTGNNQPQHF.

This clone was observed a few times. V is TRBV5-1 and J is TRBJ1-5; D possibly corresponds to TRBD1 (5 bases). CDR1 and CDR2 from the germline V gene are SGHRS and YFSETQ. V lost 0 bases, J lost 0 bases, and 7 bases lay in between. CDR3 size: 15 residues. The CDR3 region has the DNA TGCGCCAGCAGCTTGGAAGACAGTAGCAATCAGCCCCAGCATTTT. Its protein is CASSLEDSSNQPQHF.

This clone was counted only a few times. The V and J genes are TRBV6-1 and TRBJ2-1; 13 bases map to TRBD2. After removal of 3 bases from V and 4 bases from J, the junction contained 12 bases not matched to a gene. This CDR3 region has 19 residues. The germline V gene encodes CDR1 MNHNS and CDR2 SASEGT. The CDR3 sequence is CASSDGLGTSGIIYNEQFF. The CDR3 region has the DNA TGTGCCAGCAGTGATGGGCTTGGGACTAGCGGGATAATATACAATGAGCAGTTCTTC.

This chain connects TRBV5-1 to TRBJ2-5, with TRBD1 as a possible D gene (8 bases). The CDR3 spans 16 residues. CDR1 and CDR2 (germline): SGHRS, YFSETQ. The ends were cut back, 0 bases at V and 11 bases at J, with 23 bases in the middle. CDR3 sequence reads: CASSLVGGTGGAQQYF. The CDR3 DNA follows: TGCGCCAGCAGCTTGGTGGGGGGGACAGGCGGGGCACAGCAGTACTTC. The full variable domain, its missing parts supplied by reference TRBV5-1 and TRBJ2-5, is KAGVTQTPRYLIKTRGQQVTLSCSPISGHRSVSWYQQTPGQGLQFLFEYFSETQRNKGNFPGRFSGRQFSNSRSEMNVSTLELGDSALYLCASSLVGGTGGAQQYFGPGTRLLVL.

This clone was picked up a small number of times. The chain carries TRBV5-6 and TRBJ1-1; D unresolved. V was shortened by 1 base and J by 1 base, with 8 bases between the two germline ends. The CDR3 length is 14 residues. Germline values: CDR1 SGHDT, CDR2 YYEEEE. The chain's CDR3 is CASSLPSSNTEAFF. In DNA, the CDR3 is TGTGCCAGCAGCTTGCCGTCCTCGAACACTGAAGCTTTCTTT.

The CDR3 DNA reads TGTGCCAGCAGTGAAACGGTTGGACCGGGACAGTATGGCTACACCTTC. This translates into CASSETVGPGQYGYTF. V usage is TRBV6-1 and J usage is TRBJ1-2; TRBD1 agrees at 7 bases. The V gene end was trimmed by 2 bases and the J gene end by 5 bases; junction bases not matched to a gene: 11. Germline values: CDR1 MNHNS, CDR2 SASEGT. CDR3 length equals 16 residues.